This T cell receptor (beta chain) was obtained from a study of shared clonotypes between healthy human individuals. The input for sorted-subset replicate PCRs was 150 to 200 ng DNA, tens of thousands of T cell genomes. Assay used: immunoSEQ multiplex PCR; TCRdb lists only in-frame clones, some missing. The sample lists about 680,000 clones, about 90% seen once, with roughly 22% in the top ten. Note on this clone: Its specificity is not known.

CD8 cells regarded as naive lacked CD45RO, were positively chosen for CCR7, and omitted terminally differentiated effector memory CD45RA+ cells. Overall study findings and caveats: Rarefaction showed sorted-subset sequencing was incomplete despite large depth. Owing to a small donor count, the genetic and exposure-history diversity represented was limited. Estimated richness values were generally larger in naive subsets than in memory subsets.

Sequencing was done on a sample of naive CD8+ T cells sorted from blood. The sequence derives from a man younger than 45 in good health.

In DNA, the CDR3 is TGTGCCAGCAGTGCGGGACACCCTGGATACAATGAGCAGTTCTTC. Encoded protein: CASSAGHPGYNEQFF. The chain has TRBV25-1 and TRBJ2-1; tentative D call: TRBD1 (6 bases). This CDR3 is 15 amino acids long. The V end was cut by 4 bases, the J end by 4 bases, with 14 bases between. Germline CDR1 reads MGHDK; CDR2 reads SYGVNS.